The 30 T cell receptor beta chains listed next were all sequenced from one sample in a study of T cell clonality in common variable immunodeficiency. Broader study findings: Reportedly, TCR beta sequences from common variable immunodeficiency showed fewer deletions and N-nucleotide insertions.

These receptors' targets are unknown. The data were produced by immunoSEQ multiplex PCR, yet TCRdb's version contains in-frame clones alone and is incomplete. This sample carries 25,000 to 35,000 clones, none of them present only once. The sequenced material came from peripheral blood mononuclear cells. The receptors originated from a human donor with common variable immunodeficiency.

As concerns this clone: The sequenced fragment ends 3 residues before the CDR3 boundary, so the rest is inferred from the germline J gene. The chain combines TRBV6-1 with TRBJ1-1, with D uncertain. V dropped 0 bases and J dropped 1 base, with 9 bases sitting between them. The CDR3 loop spans 15 amino acids. Germline values: CDR1 MNHNS, CDR2 SASEGT. The chain's CDR3 is CASSEARPGNTEAFF. The CDR3 bases that were read are TGTGCCAGCAGTGAAGCGCGCCCGGGGAACACTGAA.

This clone appeared many times. The read ends 3 residues early relative to the CDR3; the germline J gene fills the gap. V is TRBV30 and J is TRBJ2-7; 8 bases fit TRBD1. Germline CDR1 is GTSNPN and CDR2 is SVGIG (reference sequence). This CDR3 is built from 13 residues. Trimming cost V 2 bases and J 4 bases; bases outside gene matches: 4. CDR3 bases read: TGTGCCTGGAGTCAGGGGGCGTGGTACGAG. Translated: CAWSQGAWYE. The entire CDR3 protein is CAWSQGAWYEQYF. The whole variable domain, remainder taken from reference TRBV30 and TRBJ2-7, is SQTIHQWPATLVQPVGSPLSLECTVEGTSNPNLYWYRQAAGRGLQLLFYSVGIGQISSEVPQNLSASRPQDRQFILSSKKLLLSDSGFYLCAWSQGAWYEQYFGPGTRLTVT.

This clone was seen only a few times. The sequence runs out 3 residues before the end of the CDR3; the remainder is reconstructed from the germline J gene. The chain couples TRBV7-2 to TRBJ2-7; D is possibly TRBD1 (8 bases). CDR1 SGHTA and CDR2 FQGNSA come from the germline V gene. V was cut by 5 bases and J by 4 bases, with 15 bases left in between. The CDR3 extends over 14 amino acids. This CDR3 reads CASSDRGGKYEQYF. CDR3 bases read: TGTGCCAGCAGCGACAGGGGAGGGAAATACGAG.

Comments on this clone: Germline is not matched at one junction end, which may reflect a read error. The CDR3 is cut off 3 residues early in the read; its end comes from the germline J gene. The chain links TRBV7-7 to TRBJ2-7, with D perhaps being TRBD1 or TRBD2 (5 bases each). This CDR3 spans 14 amino acids. Germline V gene data show CDR1 as SSHAT and CDR2 as FNYEAQ (reference sequence). Here the CDR3 reads CASSLALGAYEQYF. The DNA read from the CDR3 is TGTGCTAGCAGCTTAGCGCTAGGGGCGTACGAG.

The part of the CDR3 DNA that was read is TGTGCCAGCAGCTTAGGCGGTCATGGC. Protein: CASSLGGHG. Given in full, the CDR3 is CASSLGGHGYTF. The rearrangement uses TRBV7-6 and TRBJ1-2, with D unresolved. The read finishes 3 residues shy of the CDR3 end, and the germline J gene is used to complete it. The ends were cut back, 1 base at V and 6 bases at J, with 6 bases in the middle. Germline V gene lookup returns CDR1 SGHVS and CDR2 FNYEAQ. The CDR3 contains 12 residues.

This clone was seen repeatedly, ten times or more. Coverage ceases 3 residues before the CDR3 finishes, and the germline J gene fills in the end. J is TRBJ2-7 and V is TRBV7-9; 8 bases are a match to TRBD1. This CDR3 has 15 amino acids. The germline CDR1 and CDR2 sequences are SEHNR and FQNEAQ (reference sequence). The junction had 6 bases not matched to a gene; V was cut back by 0 bases and J by 5 bases. The CDR3 sequence is CASSLALETGDEQYF. CDR3 bases read: TGTGCCAGCAGCTTAGCGCTCGAGACAGGGGACGAG.

Many counts were recorded for this clone. The read ends 3 residues early relative to the CDR3; the germline J gene fills the gap. V and J are TRBV28 and TRBJ2-3, with 8 positions matching TRBD2. With V trimmed by 3 bases and J by 6 bases, 8 bases remained unmatched. CDR1 is MDHEN, CDR2 SYDVKM, per germline. The CDR3 length is 15 residues. The chain's CDR3 is CASSLVAGTYDTQYF. The CDR3 bases that were read are TGTGCCAGCAGTTTGGTAGCGGGGACCTACGATACG.

This clone was observed a handful of times. The CDR3 goes on 3 residues after the read ends, and that part is filled in from the germline J gene. The chain employs TRBV5-1 and TRBJ2-5; no clear D gene. The CDR3 spans 13 residues. Germline CDR1 is SGHRS and CDR2 is YFSETQ. Trimming left V 1 base short and J 1 base short, with 5 bases between. The CDR3 spells CASSLTAQETQYF. The sequenced CDR3 bases are TGCGCCAGCAGCTTGACAGCCCAAGAGACC.

Concerning this clone itself: The CDR3 is cut off 3 residues early in the read; its end comes from the germline J gene. The rearrangement joins TRBV7-9 to TRBJ1-2; 10 positions match TRBD1. The V segment lost 4 bases and the J segment 0 bases; nucleotides outside the gene matches: 2. The CDR3 is 15 residues long. Germline V gene lookup returns CDR1 SEHNR and CDR2 FQNEAQ (reference sequence). The CDR3 bases that were read are TGTGCCAGCAGCTATGACAGGGGGCCTAACTATGGC. This encodes CASSYDRGPNYG. The full CDR3 protein is CASSYDRGPNYGYTF.

Regarding this clone: Read data end 3 residues before the CDR3 end; the end is taken from the germline J gene. The V gene is TRBV18, the J gene TRBJ1-1; 8 nucleotides match TRBD1. The CDR3 runs to 14 residues. Germline V gene data show CDR1 as KGHSH and CDR2 as LQKENI. The CDR3 loop reads CASFQTGALGEAFF. CDR3 DNA (partial): TGTGCCAGCTTTCAGACAGGGGCCCTGGGGGAA.

To note about this clone: The read terminates 3 residues before the CDR3 end, so the remaining end is supplied by the germline J gene. The chain employs TRBV19 and TRBJ1-1, with D possibly being TRBD1 (6 bases). V gave up 9 bases and J gave up 2 bases, with 19 bases separating them. Germline CDR1 is LNHDA and CDR2 is SQIVND (reference sequence). The CDR3 has 15 residues. The CDR3 DNA, read in part, is TGTGCCAGCAGAAGAACTTACAGGGAAAACACTGAA. Its translation is CASRRTYRENTE. The CDR3, in full, reads CASRRTYRENTEAFF.

The table lists this clone with many counts. The sequence runs out 3 residues before the end of the CDR3; the remainder is reconstructed from the germline J gene. The chain recombines TRBV6-2 or TRBV6-3 with TRBJ2-3, with D possibly matching TRBD1 (5 bases). Trimming removed 8 bases at V and 2 bases at J, with 14 bases between. This CDR3 spans 14 amino acids. Germline V gene lookup returns CDR1 MNHEY and CDR2 SVGEGT. The CDR3 bases that were read are TGTGCCAGCCGAAGACAGATAAACACAGATACG. Translation gives CASRRQINTDT. Given in full, the CDR3 is CASRRQINTDTQYF.

Comments on this clone: The read stops 3 residues short of the end of the CDR3; the missing end is completed from the germline J gene. The rearrangement uses TRBV7-3 and TRBJ2-7; 7 nucleotides agree with TRBD1. Germline V gene sequence: CDR1 SGHTA, CDR2 FQGTGA. V lost 5 bases and J lost 6; bases outside the gene matches: 16. There are 16 residues in the CDR3. CDR3 residues: CASSLPTGAPGCEQYF. The sequenced CDR3 bases are TGTGCCAGCAGCCTCCCTACAGGGGCCCCAGGTTGCGAG.

In its sample, this clone was seen many times. The read gets to within 3 residues of the CDR3 end, and the germline J gene fills in the rest. This chain connects TRBV11-3 to TRBJ2-1; the D gene is possibly TRBD1 (5 bases). Germline V lookup: CDR1 SGHNT, CDR2 YENEEA. Trimming cost V 0 bases and J 0 bases, with 6 bases left between them. The CDR3 totals 15 residues. The CDR3 bases that were read are TGTGCCAGCAGCTTAGAGGGGCGCTCCTACAATGAG. The encoded protein is CASSLEGRSYNE. The full-length CDR3 reads as CASSLEGRSYNEQFF.

This clone was seen at least ten times. The CDR3 extends 3 residues past the end of the read, so its final part is completed from the germline J gene. This sequence joins TRBV28 and TRBJ1-6; no firm D call. The CDR3 has 13 amino acids. CDR1 is MDHEN and CDR2 is SYDVKM in the germline V gene. V lost 3 bases and J 10 bases, leaving 10 bases between the germline ends. CDR3 bases read: TGTGCCAGCAGTTTCATCGAAAGCTCACCC. Amino acid sequence: CASSFIESSP. The complete CDR3 reads CASSFIESSPLHF.

Concerning this clone: The read gets to within 3 residues of the CDR3 end, and the germline J gene fills in the rest. The V call is TRBV30, the J call TRBJ2-4; D is possibly TRBD1 (6 bases). CDR3 size: 12 residues. CDR1 is GTSNPN and CDR2 is SVGIG in the germline V gene (reference sequence). The CDR3 region is CAWSVQGGDQYF. Incomplete CDR3 DNA: TGTGCCTGGAGTGTACAGGGTGGGGAT.

The sample holds a few counts of this clone. The CDR3 is cut off 3 residues early in the read; its end comes from the germline J gene. The chain has TRBV7-6 and TRBJ2-4, with D perhaps TRBD1 or TRBD2 (5 bases each). The CDR3 is 14 amino acids. The V end was cut by 5 bases, the J end by 8 bases, with 16 bases between. CDR1 and CDR2 (germline): SGHVS, FNYEAQ. CDR3 sequence: CASSPLGRGDIQYF. The part of the CDR3 DNA that was read is TGTGCCAGCAGCCCTTTGGGAAGGGGAGACATT.

In its sample, this clone was seen a few times. Read data end 3 residues before the CDR3 end; the end is taken from the germline J gene. The V and J genes are TRBV2 and TRBJ2-2, with D maybe TRBD1 (6 bases). CDR1 and CDR2 from the germline V gene are SNHLY and FYNNEI. The V and J ends lost 5 bases and 4 bases respectively, with 14 bases between them. The CDR3 is 15 residues long. The DNA read from the CDR3 is TGTGCCAGCAGTATAAGGACAGTCGGCACCGGGGAG. Translation gives CASSIRTVGTGE. The whole CDR3 sequence reads CASSIRTVGTGELFF.

This clone has just a few counts. The sequenced fragment ends 3 residues before the CDR3 boundary, so the rest is inferred from the germline J gene. This chain joins TRBV19 and TRBJ2-7, with D possibly TRBD1 on 6 matching bases. V was shortened by 5 bases and J by 4 bases, with 12 bases between the two germline ends. Germline assignment: CDR1 LNHDA and CDR2 SQIVND (reference sequence). This CDR3 contains 13 residues. Incomplete CDR3 DNA: TGTGCCAGTAGTGACGGTCAGGGGTACGAG. Amino acids: CASSDGQGYE. The full CDR3 reads CASSDGQGYEQYF.

The sample holds a few counts of this clone. The read is 3 residues too short to cover the CDR3 end, so that end is filled in from the germline J gene. The rearrangement links TRBV10-3 to TRBJ2-7; 13 bases line up with TRBD2. Per germline, CDR1 ENHRY and CDR2 SYGVKD. CDR3 length: 13 residues. The V and J ends lost 10 bases and 5 bases, in that order; junction bases with no gene match: 5. The CDR3 loop is CASGLAGDHEQYF. The covered CDR3 bases are TGTGCCAGCGGACTAGCGGGGGACCACGAG.

There are many counts of this clone. The read falls 3 residues short of the CDR3 end, and the missing part is taken from the germline J gene. The chain combines TRBV11-2 with TRBJ2-5; D is ambiguous. V was shortened by 7 bases and J by 7 bases, with 13 bases between the two germline ends. The CDR3 has 12 residues. The germline CDR1 and CDR2 sequences are SGHAT and FQNNGV. CDR3 region: CASTPTGVTQYF. CDR3 DNA, as far as it was read: TGTGCCAGCACCCCAACGGGTGTGACC. Full variable domain (rest looked up from reference TRBV11-2 and TRBJ2-5): EAGVAQSPRYKIIEKRQSVAFWCNPISGHATLYWYQQILGQGPKLLIQFQNNGVVDDSQLPKDRFSAERLKGVDSTLKIQPAKLEDSAVYLCASTPTGVTQYFGPGTRLLVL.

The table lists this clone with many counts. The read falls 3 residues short of the CDR3 end, and the missing part is taken from the germline J gene. The chain employs TRBV6-2 or TRBV6-3 and TRBJ2-1; 11 positions agree with TRBD1. Per the germline V gene, CDR1 is MNHEY and CDR2 is SVGEGT. J was trimmed by 8 bases and V by 7 bases; bases with no gene match: 16. The CDR3 contains 17 residues. The CDR3 bases that were read are TGTGCCAGCATCAAATATCCCACGGGACAGGGGGGCGATGAG. Translated, it gives CASIKYPTGQGGDE. The entire CDR3 is CASIKYPTGQGGDEQFF.

This clone was counted many times. With the read ending 3 residues before the CDR3 end, the germline J gene is used to fill in that end. J is TRBJ2-3 and V is TRBV7-3; TRBD2 matches at 11 bases. The CDR3 runs 16 residues. Looked up from germline, CDR1 is SGHTA and CDR2 is FQGTGA. J lost 5 bases, V lost 4 bases, and 8 bases had no gene match. This chain's CDR3 is CASSSSSGGRVDTQYF. CDR3 bases read: TGTGCCAGCAGCTCCTCTAGCGGGGGGCGGGTAGATACG.

This clone was recorded a few times. The read finishes 3 residues shy of the CDR3 end, and the germline J gene is used to complete it. The chain links TRBV29-1 to TRBJ2-3, with TRBD1 identical over 11 bases. The V segment lost 8 bases and the J segment 4 bases; nucleotides outside the gene matches: 5. In germline, CDR1 is SQVTM, CDR2 ANQGSEA. The CDR3 has 13 residues. The CDR3 bases that were read are TGCAGCTCCCCGGGACAGGGGGCAGATACG. Amino acid sequence: CSSPGQGADT. The whole CDR3 is CSSPGQGADTQYF.

This clone was picked up many times. The CDR3 is cut off 3 residues early in the read; its end comes from the germline J gene. The rearrangement uses TRBV20-1 and TRBJ2-1; D is possibly TRBD2 (5 bases). Between the trimmed V and J ends, which lost 0 bases and 7 bases, there was a span of 13 bases. From germline, CDR1 is DFQATT and CDR2 SNEGSKA (reference sequence). The CDR3 runs 14 residues. CDR3 protein: CSAREIQSGNEQFF. The part of the CDR3 DNA that was read is TGCAGTGCTAGAGAAATCCAGTCGGGGAATGAG.

This clone came up a few times. The read stops 3 residues short of the end of the CDR3; the missing end is completed from the germline J gene. The J gene is TRBJ1-6, the V gene TRBV7-9, with D maybe TRBD1 (5 bases). The CDR3 runs to 15 residues. V was clipped by 5 bases and J by 4 bases, with 12 bases between them. Germline V gene lookup returns CDR1 SEHNR and CDR2 FQNEAQ (reference sequence). Here the CDR3 reads CASSPTGTYNSPLHF. The part of the CDR3 DNA that was read is TGTGCCAGCAGCCCGACGGGGACTTATAATTCACCC.

This clone was counted between two and nine times. Read coverage stops 3 residues before the CDR3 terminus; the germline J gene supplies the remainder. This rearrangement joins TRBV19 to TRBJ2-2; perhaps TRBD1 as D (6 bases). This CDR3 spans 13 amino acids. CDR1 LNHDA and CDR2 SQIVND come from the germline V gene (reference sequence). V lost 10 bases and J 7 bases, leaving 16 bases between the germline ends. The sequenced part of the CDR3 DNA is TGTGCCACCCGGGACAAGATTTTCGGGGAG. Translating gives CATRDKIFGE. The whole CDR3 reads CATRDKIFGELFF.

This clone turned up a few times. Read data end 3 residues before the CDR3 end; the end is taken from the germline J gene. Within the sample, other DNA sequences also encode this same CDR3. V usage is TRBV6-2 or TRBV6-3 and J usage is TRBJ1-4; D remains ambiguous. Between the trimmed V and J ends, which lost 8 bases and 7 bases, there was a span of 20 bases. The CDR3 is 15 residues long. CDR1 and CDR2 (germline): MNHEY, SVGEGT. The CDR3: CASSQPGPSGEKLFF. The part of the CDR3 DNA that was read is TGTGCCAGCTCGCAACCCGGTCCCTCAGGTGAAAAA.

Comment on this clone: The CDR3 goes on 3 residues after the read ends, and that part is filled in from the germline J gene. The same CDR3 also results from other DNA sequences found in this sample. The chain recombines TRBV7-9 with TRBJ2-2, with 7 bases lining up with TRBD1. Per the germline V gene, CDR1 is SEHNR and CDR2 is FQNEAQ (reference sequence). Trimming cost V 1 base and J 1 base; bases outside gene matches: 0. This CDR3 has 15 residues. The CDR3 DNA, read in part, is TGTGCCAGCAGCTTAGGGACAGGGAACACCGGGGAG. It codes for CASSLGTGNTGE. The full CDR3 sequence reads CASSLGTGNTGELFF. The entire variable domain, with the rest obtained from reference TRBV7-9 and TRBJ2-2, is as follows: DTGVSQNPRHKITKRGQNVTFRCDPISEHNRLYWYRQTLGQGPEFLTYFQNEAQLEKSRLLSDRFSAERPKGSFSTLEIQRTEQGDSAMYLCASSLGTGNTGELFFGEGSRLTVL.

This clone has at least ten counts. Read sequence stops 3 residues before the CDR3 end, and the germline J gene provides the missing end. The chain carries TRBV5-8 and TRBJ2-7; unclear D gene. Per the germline V gene, CDR1 is SGHTS and CDR2 is YDEGEE. CDR3 length: 15 residues. V lost 1 base and J lost 3, with 14 bases in between. CDR3 DNA, as far as it was read: TGTGCCAGCAGCTTGAGGCCGAATCCTGACTACGAG. Its translation is CASSLRPNPDYE. The full CDR3 is CASSLRPNPDYEQYF.